This TCR beta chain was documented in a study of T cell changes during pregnancy in multiple sclerosis. The germline V gene has CDR1 MRHNA and CDR2 SNTAGT. V lost 6 bases to trimming and J lost 4 bases, with 19 bases between them. This CDR3 has 15 residues. Method: immunoSEQ multiplex PCR; TCRdb's copy keeps in-frame clones and lacks some. The sample lists about 79,000 clones; around 95% were seen once. V is TRBV6-4 and J is TRBJ2-7; D is perhaps TRBD2 (6 bases). The sample here was peripheral blood, taken in the second trimester of pregnancy. The sequence was collected from a female donor in good health, enrolled as a control in a pregnancy study. The CDR3 here is CASRPGINGGYEQYF. The CDR3 nucleotides read TGTGCCAGCAGACCCGGTATCAACGGAGGGTACGAGCAGTACTTC.